The clone carrying this T cell receptor (beta chain) was seen many times. Its antigen is not known. A quantitative 5'-RACE method, one with molecular barcodes, was used to make TCR beta libraries. One entry per CDR3 protein, called by TCRdb with MiXCR from the 5' RACE reads. Among roughly 90,000 distinct CDR3 sequences, roughly 9% were seen once, and the ten largest hold approximately 29%. These data come from a study of CD8 T cells in ankylosing spondylitis. Study-wide findings and caveats: Seemingly characteristic of ankylosing spondylitis blood was a TCR beta motif consisting of about 8 highly homologous variants. Significant enrichment of disease-linked clones was reported in matched ankylosing spondylitis synovial fluid. Several of the motif variants were reported before in synovial fluid and blood from reactive arthritis.

The CDR3 is made up of 14 amino acids. CDR1 and CDR2 from the germline V gene are SGHRS and YFSETQ. Trimming removed 4 bases at V and 0 bases at J, with 9 bases between. Material: blood, either unsorted or a sorted T cell fraction (not recorded which). The TCR comes from a male donor with ankylosing spondylitis. This chain links TRBV5-1 with TRBJ2-3; D is possibly TRBD1 (5 bases). This CDR3 reads CASSDSLSTDTQYF. The DNA for the CDR3 is TGCGCCAGCAGCGACAGCTTAAGCACAGATACGCAGTATTTT. Drawing the rest from reference TRBV5-1 and TRBJ2-3, the complete variable domain is KAGVTQTPRYLIKTRGQQVTLSCSPISGHRSVSWYQQTPGQGLQFLFEYFSETQRNKGNFPGRFSGRQFSNSRSEMNVSTLELGDSALYLCASSDSLSTDTQYFGPGTRLTVL.